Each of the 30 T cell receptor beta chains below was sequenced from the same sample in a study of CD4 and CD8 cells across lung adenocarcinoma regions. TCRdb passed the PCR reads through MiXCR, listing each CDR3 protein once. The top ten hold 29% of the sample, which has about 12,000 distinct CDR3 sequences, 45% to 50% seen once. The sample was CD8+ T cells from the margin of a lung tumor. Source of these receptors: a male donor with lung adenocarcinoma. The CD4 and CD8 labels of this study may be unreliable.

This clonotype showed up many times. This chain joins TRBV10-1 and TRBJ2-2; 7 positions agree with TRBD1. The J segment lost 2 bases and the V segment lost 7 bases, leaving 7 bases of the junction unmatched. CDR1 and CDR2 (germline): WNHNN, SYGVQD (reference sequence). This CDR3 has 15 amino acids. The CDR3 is CASIRTGTNTGELFF. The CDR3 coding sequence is TGCGCCAGCATTAGGACAGGCACTAACACCGGGGAGCTGTTTTTT.

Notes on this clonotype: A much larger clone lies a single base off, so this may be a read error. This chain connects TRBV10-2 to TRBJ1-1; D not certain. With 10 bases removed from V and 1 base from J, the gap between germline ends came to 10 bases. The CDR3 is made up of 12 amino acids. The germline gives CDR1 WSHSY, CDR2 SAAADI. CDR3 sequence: CANTRANTEAFF. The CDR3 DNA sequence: TGCGCCAACACCCGCGCGAACACTGAAGCTTTCTTT.

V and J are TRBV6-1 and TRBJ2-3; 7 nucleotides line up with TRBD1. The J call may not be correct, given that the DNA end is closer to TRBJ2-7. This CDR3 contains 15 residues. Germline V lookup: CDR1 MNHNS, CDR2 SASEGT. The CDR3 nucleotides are TGTGCCAGCAGACTCCTCGGGACAGACGCGTACGAGCAGTACTTC. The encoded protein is CASRLLGTDAYEQYF.

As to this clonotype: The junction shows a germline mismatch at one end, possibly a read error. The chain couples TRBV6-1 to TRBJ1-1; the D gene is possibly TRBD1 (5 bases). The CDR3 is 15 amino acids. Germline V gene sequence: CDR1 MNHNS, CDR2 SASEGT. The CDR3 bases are TGTGCCAGCAAGGTCACGCCGACAGAGAACACTGAAGCCTCCTTC. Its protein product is CASKVTPTENTEASF.

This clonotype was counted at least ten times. The CDR3 DNA reads as TGCGCCAGCAGTGATCCTTTGGCCGGGGAGCTGTTTTTT. This codes for CASSDPLAGELFF. The chain recombines TRBV10-1 with TRBJ2-2; the D is unclear. Germline V gene lookup returns CDR1 WNHNN and CDR2 SYGVQD (reference sequence). There are 13 residues in the CDR3. V lost 3 bases, J lost 6 bases, and 8 bases lay in between.

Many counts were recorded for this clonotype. CDR3 nucleotide sequence: TGTGCCAGCAGTGCCCAAGGGACAGGGTACTACAATGAGCAGTTCTTC. This gives the protein CASSAQGTGYYNEQFF. The chain is built from TRBV6-4 and TRBJ2-1; 9 positions agree with TRBD1. Germline V lookup: CDR1 MRHNA, CDR2 SNTAGT. The CDR3 runs 16 residues. V lost 4 bases and J lost 3; bases outside the gene matches: 7.

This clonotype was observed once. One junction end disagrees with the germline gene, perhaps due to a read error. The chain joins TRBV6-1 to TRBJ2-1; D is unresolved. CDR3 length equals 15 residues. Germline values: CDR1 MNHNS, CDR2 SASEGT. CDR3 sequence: CASGPQAKTSNKQFF. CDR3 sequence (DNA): TGTGCCAGCGGGCCCCAGGCGAAGACCTCCAATAAGCAGTTCTTC.

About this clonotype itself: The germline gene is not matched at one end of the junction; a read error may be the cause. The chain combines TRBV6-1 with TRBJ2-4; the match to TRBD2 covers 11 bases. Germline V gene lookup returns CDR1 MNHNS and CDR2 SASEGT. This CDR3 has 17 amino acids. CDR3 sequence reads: CASSEALLKLAGVVPSF. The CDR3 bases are TGTGCCAGCAGTGAAGCGCTTCTTAAACTAGCGGGAGTTGTCCCGTCTTTC.

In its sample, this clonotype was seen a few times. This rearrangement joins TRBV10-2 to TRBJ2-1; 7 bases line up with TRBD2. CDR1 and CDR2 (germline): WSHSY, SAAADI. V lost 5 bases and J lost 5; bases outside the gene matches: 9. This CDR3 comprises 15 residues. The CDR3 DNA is TGCGCCAGCAGTCCGAGGAGCGGGATTAACAATGAGCAGTTCTTC. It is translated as CASSPRSGINNEQFF.

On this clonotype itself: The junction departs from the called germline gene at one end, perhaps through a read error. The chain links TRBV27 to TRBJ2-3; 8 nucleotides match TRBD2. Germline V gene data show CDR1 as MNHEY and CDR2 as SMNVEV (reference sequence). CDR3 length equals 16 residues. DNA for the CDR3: TGTGCCAGCGCTGGGCGGGGGGCTCGGGTCCAAGAGACGCAGTATTTC. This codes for CASAGRGARVQETQYF.

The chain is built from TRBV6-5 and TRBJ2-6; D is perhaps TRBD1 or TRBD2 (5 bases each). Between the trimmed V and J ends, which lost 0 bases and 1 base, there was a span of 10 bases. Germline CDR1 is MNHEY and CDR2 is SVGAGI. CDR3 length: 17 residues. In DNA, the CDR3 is TGTGCCAGCAGTTACTCGGGGACGTCATCTGGGGCCAACGTCCTGACTTTC. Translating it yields CASSYSGTSSGANVLTF.

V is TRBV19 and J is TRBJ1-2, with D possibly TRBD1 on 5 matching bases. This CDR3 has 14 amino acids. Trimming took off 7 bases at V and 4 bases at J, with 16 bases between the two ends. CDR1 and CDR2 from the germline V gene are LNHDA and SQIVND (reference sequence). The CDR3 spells CASNRQPGGYGYTF. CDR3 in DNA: TGTGCCAGTAACCGACAGCCGGGGGGCTATGGCTACACCTTC.

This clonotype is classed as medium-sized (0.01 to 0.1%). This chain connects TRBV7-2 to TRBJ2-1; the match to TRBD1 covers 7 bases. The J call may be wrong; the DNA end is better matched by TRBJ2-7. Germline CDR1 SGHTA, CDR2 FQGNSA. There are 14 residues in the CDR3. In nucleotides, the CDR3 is TGTGCCAGCAGCTTAGGGTGGCAGGGGGAGCGGCAGTACTTC. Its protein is CASSLGWQGERQYF.

CDR3 region: CARIRGRGPDTQYF. In DNA, the CDR3 is TGTGCCAGGATCAGGGGCCGTGGCCCAGATACCCAGTACTTC. The rearrangement joins TRBV6-2 or TRBV6-3 to TRBJ2-1, with D perhaps TRBD1 (6 bases). The J call may be incorrect, as the DNA end agrees better with TRBJ2-5. This CDR3 spans 14 amino acids. In germline, CDR1 is MNHEY, CDR2 SVGEGT.

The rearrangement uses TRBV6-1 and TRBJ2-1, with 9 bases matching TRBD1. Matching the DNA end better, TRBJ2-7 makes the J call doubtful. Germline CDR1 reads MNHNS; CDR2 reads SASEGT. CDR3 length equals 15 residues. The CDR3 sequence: CASSVGTGSVYEQYF. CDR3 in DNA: TGTGCCAGCAGTGTCGGGACAGGGTCGGTCTACGAGCAGTACTTC.

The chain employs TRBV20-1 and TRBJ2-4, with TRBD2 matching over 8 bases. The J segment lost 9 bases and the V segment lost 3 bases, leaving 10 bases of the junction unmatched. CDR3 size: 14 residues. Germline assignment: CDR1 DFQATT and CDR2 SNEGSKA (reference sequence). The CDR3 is CSASTGGRPTIQYF. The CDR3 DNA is TGCAGTGCTAGCACTGGCGGGAGGCCGACCATTCAGTACTTC.

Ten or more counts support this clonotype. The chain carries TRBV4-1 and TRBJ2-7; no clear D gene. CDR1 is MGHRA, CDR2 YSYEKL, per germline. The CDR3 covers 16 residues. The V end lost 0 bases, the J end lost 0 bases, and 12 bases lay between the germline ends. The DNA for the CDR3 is TGCGCCAGCAGCCAAGATCGCACGCTGGACTCCTACGAGCAGTACTTC. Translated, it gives CASSQDRTLDSYEQYF.

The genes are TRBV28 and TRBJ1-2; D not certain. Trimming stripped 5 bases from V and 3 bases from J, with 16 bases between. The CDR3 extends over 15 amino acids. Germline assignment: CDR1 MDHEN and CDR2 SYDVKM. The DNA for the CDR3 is TGTGCCAGCAGTACCCCCGGAGAACCCCACTATGGCTACACCTTC. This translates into CASSTPGEPHYGYTF.

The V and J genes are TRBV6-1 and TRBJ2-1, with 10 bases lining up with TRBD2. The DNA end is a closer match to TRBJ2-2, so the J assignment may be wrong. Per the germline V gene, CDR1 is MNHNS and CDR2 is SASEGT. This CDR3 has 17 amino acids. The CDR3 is CASRQGLAGARYKELFF. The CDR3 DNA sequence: TGTGCCAGCAGACAAGGGCTAGCGGGAGCTCGTTACAAGGAGCTGTTTTTT.

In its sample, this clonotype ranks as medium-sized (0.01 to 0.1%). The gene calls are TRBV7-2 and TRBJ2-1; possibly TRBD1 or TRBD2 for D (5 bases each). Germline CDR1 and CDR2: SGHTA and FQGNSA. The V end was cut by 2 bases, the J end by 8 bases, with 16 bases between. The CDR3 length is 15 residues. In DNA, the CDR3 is TGTGCCAGCAGCTTACAGGGCGGGCTTGGGGATGAGCAGTTCTTC. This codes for CASSLQGGLGDEQFF.

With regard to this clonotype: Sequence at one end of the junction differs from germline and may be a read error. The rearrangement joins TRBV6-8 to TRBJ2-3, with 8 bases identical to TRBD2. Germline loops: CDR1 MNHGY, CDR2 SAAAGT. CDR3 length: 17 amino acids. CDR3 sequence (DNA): TGTGCCAGCAGTTACCCACTAGCGGTGCGAGCCGCAGATACTCAGTACTTT. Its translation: CASSYPLAVRAADTQYF.

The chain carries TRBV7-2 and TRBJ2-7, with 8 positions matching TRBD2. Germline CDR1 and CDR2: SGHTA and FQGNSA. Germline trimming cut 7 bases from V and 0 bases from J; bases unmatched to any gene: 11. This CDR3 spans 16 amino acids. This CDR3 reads CASTSRGGGTSYEQYF. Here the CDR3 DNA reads TGTGCCAGCACCTCCCGGGGGGGAGGGACCTCCTACGAGCAGTACTTC.

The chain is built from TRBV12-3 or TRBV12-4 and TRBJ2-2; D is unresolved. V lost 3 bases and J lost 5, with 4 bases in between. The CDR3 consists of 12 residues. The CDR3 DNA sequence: TGTGCCAGCAGTTTTCATACCGGGGAGCTGTTTTTT. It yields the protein CASSFHTGELFF.

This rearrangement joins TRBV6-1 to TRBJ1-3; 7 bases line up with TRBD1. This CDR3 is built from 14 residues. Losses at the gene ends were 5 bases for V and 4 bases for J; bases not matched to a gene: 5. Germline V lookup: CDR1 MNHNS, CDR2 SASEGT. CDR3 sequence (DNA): TGTGCCAGCAGTCCCCCAGGGGGGGGAAACACCATATATTTT. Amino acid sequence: CASSPPGGGNTIYF.

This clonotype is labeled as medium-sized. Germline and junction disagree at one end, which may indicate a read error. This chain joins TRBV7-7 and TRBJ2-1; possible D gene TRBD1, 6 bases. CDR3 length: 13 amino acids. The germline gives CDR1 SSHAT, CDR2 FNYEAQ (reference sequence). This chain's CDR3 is CASSSTRGSEQFF. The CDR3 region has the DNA TGTGCTAGCAGCTCCACAAGGGGGTCTGAGCAGTTCTTC.

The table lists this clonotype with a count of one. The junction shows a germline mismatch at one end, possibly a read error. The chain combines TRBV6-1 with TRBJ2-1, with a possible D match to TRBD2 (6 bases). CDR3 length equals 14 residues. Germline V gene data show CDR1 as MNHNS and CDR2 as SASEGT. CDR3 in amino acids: CASSPSVCYDEQFF. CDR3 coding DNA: TGTGCCAGCAGCCCTAGCGTCTGCTACGATGAGCAGTTCTTC.

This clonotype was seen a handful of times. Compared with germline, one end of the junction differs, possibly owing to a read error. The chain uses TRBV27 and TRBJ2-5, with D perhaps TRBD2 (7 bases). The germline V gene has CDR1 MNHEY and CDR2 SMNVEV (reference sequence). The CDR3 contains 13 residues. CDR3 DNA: TGTGCCAGCAGGGGGAGGGGTCGGGACACCCAGACTTTC. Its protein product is CASRGRGRDTQTF.

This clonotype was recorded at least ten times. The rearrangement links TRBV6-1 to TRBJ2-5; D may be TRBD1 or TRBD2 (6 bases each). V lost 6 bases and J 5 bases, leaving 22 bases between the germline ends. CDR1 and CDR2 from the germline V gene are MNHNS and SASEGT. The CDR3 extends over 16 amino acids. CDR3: CASRGGGGPSKETQYF. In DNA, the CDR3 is TGTGCCAGCAGGGGAGGTGGGGGGCCGTCGAAGGAGACCCAGTACTTC.

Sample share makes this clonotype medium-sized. The CDR3 region is CASTDGTGRGEQYF. CDR3 nucleotides: TGTGCCAGCACCGACGGGACAGGTCGAGGAGAGCAGTACTTC. V gene TRBV6-5 combines with J gene TRBJ2-7, with 8 bases fitting TRBD1. The CDR3 contains 14 residues. CDR1 is MNHEY and CDR2 is SVGAGI in the germline V gene. The V gene end was trimmed by 7 bases and the J gene end by 7 bases; junction bases not matched to a gene: 12.

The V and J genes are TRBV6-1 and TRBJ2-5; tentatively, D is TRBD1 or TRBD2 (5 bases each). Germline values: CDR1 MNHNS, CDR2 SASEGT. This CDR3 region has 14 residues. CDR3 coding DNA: TGTGCGAGGAGCCGGGGCAGCCACCAAAACACCCAGTACTTC. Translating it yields CARSRGSHQNTQYF.